Below, 26 T cell receptor beta chains from the same sample are listed, as sequenced in a study of blood T cell repertoires in COVID-19. The repertoire was sequenced with immunoSEQ multiplex PCR; TCRdb's copy has only in-frame clones and lacks some. Of some 200,000 clones listed, more than 75% were seen once; the top ten hold less than 3.5%. Sequencing was done on a sample of peripheral blood. All receptors come from a man in his forties with active or convalescent COVID-19.

This chain links TRBV3-1 (or the pseudogene TRBV3-2) with TRBJ2-5; 8 nucleotides agree with TRBD2. Trimming took 4 bases from V and 6 from J; bases not matched to a gene: 13. Germline loops: CDR1 LGHDT, CDR2 YNNKEL (reference sequence). CDR3 length equals 16 residues. In DNA, the CDR3 is TGTGCCAGCAGCCGAACTACTAGCGGACTAAGTAAGACCCAGTACTTC. This encodes CASSRTTSGLSKTQYF.

The chain joins TRBV5-4 to TRBJ1-2; 7 positions match TRBD1. Losses at the gene ends were 3 bases for V and 5 bases for J; bases not matched to a gene: 10. Germline CDR1 SGHNT, CDR2 YYREEE (reference sequence). CDR3 length: 15 residues. Here the CDR3 DNA reads TGTGCCAGCAGCTCTAAACAGGGGTATTCTTATGGCTACACCTTC. Translated, it gives CASSSKQGYSYGYTF. Looking up the rest from reference TRBV5-4 and TRBJ1-2 gives the full variable domain: ETGVTQSPTHLIKTRGQQVTLRCSSQSGHNTVSWYQQALGQGPQFIFQYYREEENGRGNFPPRFSGLQFPNYSSELNVNALELDDSALYLCASSSKQGYSYGYTFGSGTRLTVV.

The rearrangement uses TRBV7-3 and TRBJ2-2; D may be TRBD2 (7 bases). Germline CDR1 is SGHTA and CDR2 is FQGTGA. The CDR3 runs 15 residues. The germline V and J ends were trimmed by 3 bases and 4 bases, with 12 bases remaining between them. The CDR3 region has the DNA TGTGCCAGCAGCTTGGGGGGGCCTGGCACCGGGGAGCTGTTTTTT. This translates into CASSLGGPGTGELFF.

In this sample, this clone turned up a few times. The chain links TRBV30 to TRBJ1-2; D gene uncertain. The V and J ends lost 5 bases and 8 bases respectively, with 18 bases between them. The germline V gene has CDR1 GTSNPN and CDR2 SVGIG (reference sequence). The length of the CDR3 is 13 residues. CDR3 DNA: TGTGCCTGGGCCCGACGGGAAAAAGGAGGCTACACCTTC. Its protein is CAWARREKGGYTF.

The chain joins TRBV25-1 to TRBJ2-3; possible D gene TRBD1, 5 bases. The CDR3 extends over 14 amino acids. Trimming shortened V by 2 bases and J by 5 bases, and 11 bases separated the two germline ends. Germline CDR1 MGHDK, CDR2 SYGVNS. The chain's CDR3 is CASSERDRIDTQYF. In DNA form, the CDR3 reads TGTGCCAGCAGTGAACGAGACAGAATAGATACGCAGTATTTT.

This chain joins TRBV5-1 and TRBJ1-5; 7 bases are shared with TRBD1. With 0 bases clipped from V and 4 bases from J, the junction kept 1 base outside the gene matches. CDR3 size: 14 residues. Germline lookup yields CDR1 SGHRS and CDR2 YFSETQ. The CDR3 spells CASSLGTGNQPQHF. CDR3 coding DNA: TGCGCCAGCAGCTTGGGGACAGGAAATCAGCCCCAGCATTTT.

The V and J genes are TRBV9 and TRBJ1-2; D not resolved. Trimming left V 0 bases short and J 8 bases short, with 11 bases between. The CDR3 contains 13 residues. Germline V lookup: CDR1 SGDLS, CDR2 YYNGEE. CDR3 sequence reads: CASSVGSSRGYTF. The CDR3 nucleotides are TGTGCCAGCAGCGTAGGGTCCTCCAGGGGCTACACCTTC. Supplemented by reference TRBV9 and TRBJ1-2, the full variable domain reads DSGVTQTPKHLITATGQRVTLRCSPRSGDLSVYWYQQSLDQGLQFLIQYYNGEERAKGNILERFSAQQFPDLHSELNLSSLELGDSALYFCASSVGSSRGYTFGSGTRLTVV.

The chain has TRBV12-3 or TRBV12-4 and TRBJ2-7; 7 nucleotides agree with TRBD1. This CDR3 spans 13 amino acids. The V segment lost 7 bases and the J segment 0 bases; nucleotides outside the gene matches: 3. Written as DNA, the CDR3 is TGTGCCAGCACTTACAGGGGCTCCTACGAGCAGTACTTC. It codes for CASTYRGSYEQYF.

V usage is TRBV12-3 or TRBV12-4 and J usage is TRBJ1-5; weak D call: TRBD1 (5 bases). The CDR3 covers 13 residues. Trimming removed 6 bases from V and 7 bases from J, with 13 bases in between. CDR3 coding DNA: TGTGCCAGCAGCACCAGGGCGGGGCAGCCCCAGCATTTT. As protein: CASSTRAGQPQHF.

A note on this clone: This sample also contains other DNA sequences that code for the same CDR3. V usage is TRBV5-6 and J usage is TRBJ2-3, with a tentative D call TRBD2 (5 bases). In germline, CDR1 is SGHDT, CDR2 YYEEEE. Trimming removed 4 bases at V and 2 bases at J, with 14 bases between. The CDR3 is 15 amino acids. Here the CDR3 DNA reads TGTGCCAGCAGCCTCGCGGGCGGACCCACAGATACGCAGTATTTT. This translates into CASSLAGGPTDTQYF.

The V gene is TRBV3-1 (or the pseudogene TRBV3-2), the J gene TRBJ1-5; 8 bases match TRBD1. The CDR3 is 15 amino acids. Germline V gives CDR1 LGHDT, CDR2 YNNKEL (reference sequence). With 1 base clipped from V and 7 bases from J, the junction kept 6 bases outside the gene matches. CDR3 coding DNA: TGTGCCAGCAGCCAAGGTTCAGGGGGCTGGCAGCCCCAGCATTTT. Translated, it gives CASSQGSGGWQPQHF.

V gene TRBV6-4 combines with J gene TRBJ2-7; D is perhaps TRBD1 (5 bases). The V and J ends lost 8 bases and 1 base respectively, with 9 bases between them. The CDR3 consists of 12 residues. Germline CDR1 and CDR2: MRHNA and SNTAGT. The CDR3 nucleotides are TGTGCCAGCCTAGACAGATCCTACGAGCAGTACTTC. Its protein product is CASLDRSYEQYF.

V usage is TRBV6-5 and J usage is TRBJ1-4; TRBD1 matches 7 bases. The germline V gene has CDR1 MNHEY and CDR2 SVGAGI. V lost 7 bases, J lost 3 bases, and 8 bases stayed unmatched. This CDR3 comprises 15 residues. The CDR3 spells CASNPTGVSNEKLFF. CDR3 in DNA: TGTGCCAGCAACCCTACAGGGGTGTCTAATGAAAAACTGTTTTTT.

This clone was counted between two and nine times. Other DNA sequences in this specimen translate into the identical CDR3. V and J are TRBV19 and TRBJ1-1; unclear D gene. Germline assignment: CDR1 LNHDA and CDR2 SQIVND (reference sequence). CDR3 size: 13 residues. V was trimmed by 5 bases and J by 0 bases, leaving 7 bases between them. The CDR3 protein is CASSPGLNTEAFF. CDR3 in DNA: TGTGCCAGTAGTCCGGGGTTGAACACTGAAGCTTTCTTT.

The chain employs TRBV18 and TRBJ1-4, with D hard to call. Trimming shortened V by 4 bases and J by 3 bases, and 12 bases separated the two germline ends. This CDR3 is built from 15 residues. Germline assignment: CDR1 KGHSH and CDR2 LQKENI. CDR3 region: CASSLSGDPNEKLFF. CDR3 coding DNA: TGTGCCAGCTCACTTTCGGGAGATCCTAATGAAAAACTGTTTTTT.

DNA of the CDR3: TGTGCCAGTAACGTTTTTACAGGGGGAGGAAGCAATCAGCCCCAGCATTTT. Translation: CASNVFTGGGSNQPQHF. V usage is TRBV19 and J usage is TRBJ1-5; TRBD1 agrees at 8 bases. CDR3 length: 17 residues. Unmatched junction bases numbered 12, after V lost 7 bases and J lost 1 base. Germline lookup yields CDR1 LNHDA and CDR2 SQIVND (reference sequence).

The chain employs TRBV7-8 and TRBJ1-5, with TRBD1 matching 8 bases. Germline CDR1 reads SGHVS; CDR2 reads FQNEAQ. The CDR3 loop spans 13 amino acids. Trimming at V came to 4 bases and at J to 6 bases, leaving 2 bases not matched to a gene. The CDR3 sequence: CASSSQGVQPQHF. The CDR3, as DNA: TGTGCCAGCAGCTCACAGGGGGTTCAGCCCCAGCATTTT.

The chain employs TRBV13 and TRBJ2-5, with D perhaps TRBD2 (5 bases). The CDR3 covers 15 residues. V lost 3 bases, J lost 5 bases, and 16 bases lay in between. CDR1 and CDR2 (germline): PRHDT, FYEKMQ (reference sequence). CDR3 DNA: TGTGCCAGCAGCTTCCGGGCCCACGGGGAGGAGACCCAGTACTTC. Its protein product is CASSFRAHGEETQYF.

The chain is built from TRBV28 and TRBJ1-2; D gene uncertain. The CDR3 is 17 residues long. Germline V gives CDR1 MDHEN, CDR2 SYDVKM. Trimming cost V 5 bases and J 0 bases, with 19 bases left between them. DNA of the CDR3: TGTGCCAGCAGTGCCACCTCCACAGATCGTGCTAACTATGGCTACACCTTC. It codes for CASSATSTDRANYGYTF.

This rearrangement joins TRBV11-2 to TRBJ1-6, with D perhaps TRBD1 (5 bases). Germline-derived CDR1 and CDR2 are SGHAT and FQNNGV. The CDR3 contains 14 residues. V was cut by 0 bases and J by 9 bases, with 9 bases left in between. CDR3 region: CASSLDGGTSPLHF. The DNA for the CDR3 is TGTGCCAGCAGCTTAGACGGGGGAACTTCACCCCTCCACTTT.

This clone has a handful of counts. V gene TRBV7-2 combines with J gene TRBJ2-7, with a weak D call TRBD1 (5 bases). CDR3 length equals 13 residues. Trimming left V 6 bases short and J 2 bases short, with 11 bases between. Per the germline V gene, CDR1 is SGHTA and CDR2 is FQGNSA. The CDR3 nucleotides are TGTGCCAGCAGAAGAGACAGCGCCTACGAGCAGTACTTC. Translated: CASRRDSAYEQYF.

V is TRBV7-6 and J is TRBJ1-1; the D gene is possibly TRBD1 (5 bases). The V gene's germline CDR1 is SGHVS and CDR2 FNYEAQ. The CDR3 totals 14 residues. Trimming shortened V by 3 bases and J by 4 bases, and 12 bases separated the two germline ends. The DNA for the CDR3 is TGTGCCAGCAGCTTGGGGGGTAAGGGCACTGAAGCTTTCTTT. Protein product: CASSLGGKGTEAFF.

The rearrangement uses TRBV3-1 (or the pseudogene TRBV3-2) and TRBJ1-5; no firm D call. Germline V gives CDR1 LGHDT, CDR2 YNNKEL (reference sequence). The CDR3 has 17 residues. The V end lost 0 bases, the J end lost 0 bases, and 12 bases lay between the germline ends. In DNA, the CDR3 is TGTGCCAGCAGCCAAGAGGGCATTCTCCATAGCAATCAGCCCCAGCATTTT. It translates to CASSQEGILHSNQPQHF.

The chain uses TRBV7-9 and TRBJ1-2, with D hard to call. This CDR3 has 13 residues. The V end was cut by 2 bases, the J end by 11 bases, with 15 bases between. The germline V gene has CDR1 SEHNR and CDR2 FQNEAQ (reference sequence). The CDR3 region has the DNA TGTGCCAGCAGCTTATGGCCGGGGTCACCTTACACCTTC. This encodes CASSLWPGSPYTF.

The chain combines TRBV3-1 (or the pseudogene TRBV3-2) with TRBJ2-5, with a weak D call TRBD2 (6 bases). The V and J ends lost 3 bases and 1 base respectively, with 12 bases between them. Germline-derived CDR1 and CDR2 are LGHDT and YNNKEL (reference sequence). CDR3 size: 15 residues. The CDR3 nucleotides are TGTGCCAGCAGCCAGGCGGGGCAATCCCAAGAGACCCAGTACTTC. Translating gives CASSQAGQSQETQYF.

The rearrangement uses TRBV12-3 or TRBV12-4 and TRBJ1-2; 7 bases align to TRBD1. This CDR3 comprises 13 residues. The V segment lost 4 bases and the J segment 5 bases; nucleotides outside the gene matches: 4. CDR3 in amino acids: CASSSGQRYGYTF. CDR3 in DNA: TGTGCCAGCAGTTCGGGACAGAGGTATGGCTACACCTTC.